The 12 T cell receptor beta chains listed next were all sequenced from one sample in a study of breast tumors, draining lymph nodes, adjacent tissues. Each CDR3 protein is one row after TCRdb ran MiXCR on the multiplex PCR reads. The table includes around 120,000 distinct CDR3 sequences, just under 20% detected once. Breast cancer patients provided tissue from their axillary draining lymph nodes. Specimen: axillary lymph node tissue. The receptors derive from a female donor with breast cancer. Some clones in this sample may be carry-over from other donors' samples.

This clonotype occurred many times. The gene calls are TRBV9 and TRBJ2-3; the match to TRBD2 covers 11 bases. This CDR3 has 15 residues. The V gene's germline CDR1 is SGDLS and CDR2 YYNGEE. V lost 2 bases, J lost 4 bases, and 3 bases stayed unmatched. DNA of the CDR3: TGTGCCAGCAGCGTTAGCGGGGGGGCTCCAGATACGCAGTATTTT. Its protein product is CASSVSGGAPDTQYF.

The rearrangement joins TRBV5-1 to TRBJ2-5; D is undetermined. Trimming stripped 0 bases from V and 4 bases from J, with 10 bases between. The CDR3 spans 14 residues. The germline CDR1 and CDR2 sequences are SGHRS and YFSETQ. The CDR3 DNA is TGCGCCAGCAGCTTGGCGCGTCCGGGAGAGACCCAGTACTTC. This codes for CASSLARPGETQYF.

Regarding this clonotype: A much larger clone is a single base away; this may be a read error. This chain joins TRBV6-5 and TRBJ1-5, with 9 bases fitting TRBD1. V shed 4 bases, J shed 6 bases, and the junction held 4 bases outside the gene matches. In germline, CDR1 is MNHEY, CDR2 SVGAGI. The CDR3 is 14 amino acids. CDR3 region: CASSWDRDIQPQHF. CDR3 nucleotides: TGTGCCAGCAGTTGGGACAGGGATATTCAGCCCCAGCATTTT.

This clonotype was picked up one time. This may stem from a read error, because a much larger clone lies one nucleotide away. The conserved final phenylalanine or tryptophan is absent from the CDR3, which likely points to a read error. This chain links TRBV20-1 with TRBJ1-5; TRBD1 might be the D (6 bases). Germline assignment: CDR1 DFQATT and CDR2 SNEGSKA (reference sequence). V was clipped by 3 bases and J by 4 bases, with 22 bases between them. The CDR3 extends over 17 amino acids. This CDR3 reads CSASDLRGARGNQPQHL. In DNA, the CDR3 is TGCAGTGCTAGCGACCTGAGAGGGGCCAGGGGTAATCAGCCCCAGCATCTT.

This clonotype was picked up many times. The chain uses TRBV7-9 and TRBJ2-1, with D hard to call. CDR3 size: 12 residues. Trimming pared 1 base from V and 8 bases from J, leaving 6 bases between. Germline CDR1 and CDR2: SEHNR and FQNEAQ (reference sequence). CDR3 nucleotides: TGTGCCAGCAGCTTAGACCGTCATGAGCAGTTCTTC. Translation gives CASSLDRHEQFF. Using reference TRBV7-9 and TRBJ2-1 for the parts outside the CDR3, the full variable domain is DTGVSQNPRHKITKRGQNVTFRCDPISEHNRLYWYRQTLGQGPEFLTYFQNEAQLEKSRLLSDRFSAERPKGSFSTLEIQRTEQGDSAMYLCASSLDRHEQFFGPGTRLTVL.

Concerning this clonotype itself: Possible read error: a much larger clone is one base away. This rearrangement joins TRBV5-1 to TRBJ1-6; no reliable D call. Germline CDR1 is SGHRS and CDR2 is YFSETQ. The CDR3 extends over 18 amino acids. The CDR3 protein is CASNLGIGPGSYNPPLHF. CDR3 coding DNA: TGCGCCAGCAACTTGGGAATAGGGCCGGGCTCCTATAATCCACCCCTCCACTTT.

This clonotype was counted at least ten times. This chain uses TRBV20-1 with TRBJ2-3; D unresolved. Germline lookup yields CDR1 DFQATT and CDR2 SNEGSKA (reference sequence). The CDR3 is made up of 14 amino acids. The ends were cut back, 1 base at V and 0 bases at J, with 8 bases in the middle. The CDR3 DNA reads TGCAGTGCTAGAGCGCGATTCAGCACAGATACGCAGTATTTT. Translated: CSARARFSTDTQYF.

As regards this clonotype: A read error may explain this, as a much larger clone is one base away. The chain carries TRBV18 and TRBJ2-7; maybe TRBD1 (6 bases). Germline lookup yields CDR1 KGHSH and CDR2 LQKENI. Trimming left V 3 bases short and J 10 bases short, with 19 bases between. CDR3 size: 14 residues. CDR3 nucleotides: TGTGCCAGCTCACCTCCGGGACAAATCAACCCACAGTACTTC. As protein: CASSPPGQINPQYF.

This clonotype was picked up many times. J is TRBJ2-7 and V is TRBV27, with 8 bases fitting TRBD1. The CDR3 is 14 amino acids. The V and J ends lost 4 bases and 2 bases, in that order; junction bases with no gene match: 4. Germline CDR1 and CDR2: MNHEY and SMNVEV (reference sequence). CDR3 in amino acids: CASSWDRNTYEQYF. As DNA, the CDR3 is TGTGCCAGCAGTTGGGACAGGAATACCTACGAGCAGTACTTC.

Note on this clonotype: A much larger clone lies a single base off, so this may be a read error. The chain links TRBV2 to TRBJ2-1, with D perhaps given as TRBD1 or TRBD2 (6 bases each). This CDR3 contains 16 residues. CDR1 SNHLY and CDR2 FYNNEI come from the germline V gene. This CDR3 is CASRWGAGGFYSEQFF. The DNA of the CDR3 is TGTGCCAGCCGGTGGGGGGCTGGAGGCTTCTACAGTGAGCAGTTCTTC.

This clonotype has a count of ten or more. The V gene is TRBV5-1, the J gene TRBJ1-3; D call uncertain. Trimming took off 1 base at V and 0 bases at J, with 11 bases between the two ends. In germline, CDR1 is SGHRS, CDR2 YFSETQ. This CDR3 contains 16 residues. The CDR3 nucleotides are TGCGCCAGCAGCTTGTCTGGCGGTAACTCTGGAAACACCATATATTTT. Its translation is CASSLSGGNSGNTIYF.

This clonotype was observed at least ten times. V is TRBV20-1 and J is TRBJ1-3; D is unclear. Germline V gene lookup returns CDR1 DFQATT and CDR2 SNEGSKA (reference sequence). This CDR3 region has 12 residues. V was trimmed by 6 bases and J by 1 base, leaving 7 bases between them. CDR3: CSATKSGNTIYF. The CDR3 DNA is TGCAGTGCCACAAAATCTGGAAACACCATATATTTT.